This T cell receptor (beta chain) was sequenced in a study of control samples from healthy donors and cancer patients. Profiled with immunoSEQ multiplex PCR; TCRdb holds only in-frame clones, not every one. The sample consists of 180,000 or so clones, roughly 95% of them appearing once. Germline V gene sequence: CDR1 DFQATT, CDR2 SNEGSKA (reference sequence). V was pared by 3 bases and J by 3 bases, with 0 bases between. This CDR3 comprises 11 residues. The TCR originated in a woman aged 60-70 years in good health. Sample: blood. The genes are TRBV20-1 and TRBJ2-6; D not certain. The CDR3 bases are TGCAGTGCTAGTGGGGCCAACGTCCTGACTTTC. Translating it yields CSASGANVLTF.